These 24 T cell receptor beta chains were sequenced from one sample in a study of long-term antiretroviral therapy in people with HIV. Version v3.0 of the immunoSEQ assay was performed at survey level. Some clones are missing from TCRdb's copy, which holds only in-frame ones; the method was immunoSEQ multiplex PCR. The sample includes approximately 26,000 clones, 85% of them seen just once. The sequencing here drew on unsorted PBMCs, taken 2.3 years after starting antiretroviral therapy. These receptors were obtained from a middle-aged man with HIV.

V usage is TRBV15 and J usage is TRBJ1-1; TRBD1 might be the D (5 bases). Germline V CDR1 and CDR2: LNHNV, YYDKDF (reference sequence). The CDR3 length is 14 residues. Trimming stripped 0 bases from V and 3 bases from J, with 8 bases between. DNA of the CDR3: TGTGCCACCAGCAGAGACAGGGCGGACACTGAAGCTTTCTTT. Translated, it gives CATSRDRADTEAFF.

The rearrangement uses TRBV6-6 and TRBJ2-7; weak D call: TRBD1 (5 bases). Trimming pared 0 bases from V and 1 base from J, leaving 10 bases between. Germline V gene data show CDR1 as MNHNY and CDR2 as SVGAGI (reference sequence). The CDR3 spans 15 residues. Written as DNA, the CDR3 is TGTGCCAGCAGTTACTCTGACAGTCAGTCCTACGAGCAGTACTTC. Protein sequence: CASSYSDSQSYEQYF.

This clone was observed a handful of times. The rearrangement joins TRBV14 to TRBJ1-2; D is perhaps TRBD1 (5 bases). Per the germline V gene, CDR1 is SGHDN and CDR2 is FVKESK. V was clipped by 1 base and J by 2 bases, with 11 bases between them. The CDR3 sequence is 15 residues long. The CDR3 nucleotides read TGTGCCAGCAGCCAAGTGCAGGGATGGAACTATGGCTACACCTTC. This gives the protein CASSQVQGWNYGYTF.

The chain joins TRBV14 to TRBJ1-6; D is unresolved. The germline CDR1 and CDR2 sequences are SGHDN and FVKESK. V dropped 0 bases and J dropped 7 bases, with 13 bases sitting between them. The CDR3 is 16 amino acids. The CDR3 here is CASSQDTQRRNSPLHF. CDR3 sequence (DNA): TGTGCCAGCAGCCAAGATACCCAGAGACGCAATTCACCCCTCCACTTT.

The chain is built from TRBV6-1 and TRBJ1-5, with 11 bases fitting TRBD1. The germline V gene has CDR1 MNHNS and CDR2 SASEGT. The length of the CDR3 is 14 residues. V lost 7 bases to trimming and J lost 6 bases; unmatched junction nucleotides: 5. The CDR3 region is CASTRDRGGQPQHF. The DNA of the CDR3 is TGTGCCAGCACTCGGGACAGGGGGGGTCAGCCCCAGCATTTT.

The CDR3 DNA is TGTGCCAGCAGCACCATACCAACCCGGGGACACTCTGGAAACACCATATATTTT. Translated, it gives CASSTIPTRGHSGNTIYF. The chain links TRBV5-4 to TRBJ1-3, with D maybe TRBD1 (6 bases). Trimming removed 4 bases at V and 0 bases at J, with 20 bases between. The CDR3 loop spans 18 amino acids. In germline, CDR1 is SGHNT, CDR2 YYREEE (reference sequence).

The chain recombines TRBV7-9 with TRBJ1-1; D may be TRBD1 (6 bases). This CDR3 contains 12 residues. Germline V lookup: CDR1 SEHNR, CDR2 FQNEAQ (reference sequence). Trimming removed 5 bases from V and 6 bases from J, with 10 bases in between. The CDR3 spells CASSARTAEAFF. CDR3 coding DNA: TGTGCCAGCAGCGCCCGGACAGCTGAAGCTTTCTTT.

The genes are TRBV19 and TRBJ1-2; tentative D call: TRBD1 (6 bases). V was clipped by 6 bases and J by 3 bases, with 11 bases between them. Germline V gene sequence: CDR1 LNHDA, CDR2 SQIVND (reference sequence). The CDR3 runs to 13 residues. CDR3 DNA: TGTGCCAGTAGCGCCGGGACATACTATGGCTACACCTTC. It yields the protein CASSAGTYYGYTF.

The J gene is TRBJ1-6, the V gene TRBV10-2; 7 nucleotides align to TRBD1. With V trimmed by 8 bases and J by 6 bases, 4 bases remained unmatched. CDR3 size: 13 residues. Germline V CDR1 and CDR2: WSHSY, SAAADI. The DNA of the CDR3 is TGCGCCAGCCGGGGACAGTTTAATTCACCCCTCCACTTT. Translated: CASRGQFNSPLHF.

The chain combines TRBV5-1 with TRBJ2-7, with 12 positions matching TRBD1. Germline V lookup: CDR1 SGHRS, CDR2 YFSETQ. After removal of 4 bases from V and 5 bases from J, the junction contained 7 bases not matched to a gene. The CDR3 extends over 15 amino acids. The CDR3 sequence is CASSPGTGGRHEQYF. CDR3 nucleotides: TGCGCCAGCAGCCCGGGGACAGGGGGCCGTCACGAGCAGTACTTC.

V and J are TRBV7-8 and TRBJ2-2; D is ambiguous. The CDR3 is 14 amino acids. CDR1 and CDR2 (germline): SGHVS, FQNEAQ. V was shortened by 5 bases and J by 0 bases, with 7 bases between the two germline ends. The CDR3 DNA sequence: TGTGCCAGCAGCCTAATCGCGAACACCGGGGAGCTGTTTTTT. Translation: CASSLIANTGELFF.

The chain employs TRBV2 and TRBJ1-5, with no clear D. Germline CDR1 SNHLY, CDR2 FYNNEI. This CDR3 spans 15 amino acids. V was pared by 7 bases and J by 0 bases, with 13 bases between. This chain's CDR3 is CASIARADSNQPQHF. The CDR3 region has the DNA TGTGCCAGCATAGCCCGGGCGGATAGCAATCAGCCCCAGCATTTT.

DNA for the CDR3: TGTGCCAGCAGCGGTCTATACAATGAGCAGTTCTTC. This codes for CASSGLYNEQFF. V and J are TRBV9 and TRBJ2-1, with D unresolved. CDR3 length equals 12 residues. The V gene's germline CDR1 is SGDLS and CDR2 YYNGEE. Trimming removed 3 bases from V and 4 bases from J, with 5 bases in between. The variable domain in full, with the rest retrieved from reference TRBV9 and TRBJ2-1, is DSGVTQTPKHLITATGQRVTLRCSPRSGDLSVYWYQQSLDQGLQFLIQYYNGEERAKGNILERFSAQQFPDLHSELNLSSLELGDSALYFCASSGLYNEQFFGPGTRLTVL.

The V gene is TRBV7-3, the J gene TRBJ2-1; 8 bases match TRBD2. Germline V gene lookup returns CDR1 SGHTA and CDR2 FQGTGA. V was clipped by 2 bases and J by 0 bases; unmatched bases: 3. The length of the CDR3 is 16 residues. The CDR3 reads CASSLASGSSYNEQFF. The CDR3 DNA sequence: TGTGCCAGCAGCTTAGCGAGCGGGAGCTCCTACAATGAGCAGTTCTTC.

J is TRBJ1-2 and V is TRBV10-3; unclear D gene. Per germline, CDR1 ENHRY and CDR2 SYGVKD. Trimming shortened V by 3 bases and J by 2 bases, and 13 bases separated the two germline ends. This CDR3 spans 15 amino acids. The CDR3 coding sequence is TGTGCCATCAGTGACCAGGCGTTAAGGAACTATGGCTACACCTTC. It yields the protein CAISDQALRNYGYTF.

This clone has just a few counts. The CDR3 loop reads CASSYWAKNTGELFF. The CDR3 DNA follows: TGTGCCAGCAGTTACTGGGCAAAAAACACCGGGGAGCTGTTTTTT. The chain is built from TRBV6-6 and TRBJ2-2; D not certain. The germline CDR1 and CDR2 sequences are MNHNY and SVGAGI (reference sequence). V was pared by 1 base and J by 2 bases, with 8 bases between. The CDR3 sequence is 15 residues long.

The CDR3 spells CASSLDGVRNTEAFF. The CDR3 coding sequence is TGTGCCAGCAGCTTAGATGGCGTAAGGAACACTGAAGCTTTCTTT. The rearrangement joins TRBV11-3 to TRBJ1-1, with no clear D. The CDR3 totals 15 residues. Deletions cut 0 bases from V and 1 base from J, with 9 bases between. The V gene's germline CDR1 is SGHNT and CDR2 YENEEA.

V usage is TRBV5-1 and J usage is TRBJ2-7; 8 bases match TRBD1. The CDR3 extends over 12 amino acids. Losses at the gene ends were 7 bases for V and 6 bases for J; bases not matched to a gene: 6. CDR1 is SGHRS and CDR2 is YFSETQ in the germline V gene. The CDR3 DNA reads TGCGCCAGCCGGGCAGGGGGCTTCGAGCAGTACTTC. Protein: CASRAGGFEQYF.

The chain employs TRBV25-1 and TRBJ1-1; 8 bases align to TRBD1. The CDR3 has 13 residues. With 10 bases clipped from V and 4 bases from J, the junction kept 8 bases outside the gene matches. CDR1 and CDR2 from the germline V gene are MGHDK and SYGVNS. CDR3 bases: TGTGCCACAAGACAGGGGACGGGCACTGAAGCTTTCTTT. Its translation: CATRQGTGTEAFF.

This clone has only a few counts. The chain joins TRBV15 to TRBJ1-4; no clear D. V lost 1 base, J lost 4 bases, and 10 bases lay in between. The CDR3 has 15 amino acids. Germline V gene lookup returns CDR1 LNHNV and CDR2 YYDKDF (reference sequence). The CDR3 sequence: CATSRGQRGNEKLFF. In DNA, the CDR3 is TGTGCCACCAGCAGAGGCCAGCGGGGTAATGAAAAACTGTTTTTT.

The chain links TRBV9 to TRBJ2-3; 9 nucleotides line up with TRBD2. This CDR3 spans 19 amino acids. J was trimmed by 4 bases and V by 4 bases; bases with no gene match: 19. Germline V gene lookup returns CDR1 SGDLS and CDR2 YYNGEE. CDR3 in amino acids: CASSSWGTSSQSVADTQYF. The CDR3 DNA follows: TGTGCCAGCAGCAGTTGGGGGACTAGCTCCCAGTCCGTGGCAGATACGCAGTATTTT.

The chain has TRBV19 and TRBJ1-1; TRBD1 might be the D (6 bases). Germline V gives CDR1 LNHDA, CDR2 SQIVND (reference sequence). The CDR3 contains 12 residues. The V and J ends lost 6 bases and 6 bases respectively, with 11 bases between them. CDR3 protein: CASRQGSAEAFF. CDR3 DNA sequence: TGTGCCAGTAGACAGGGATCTGCTGAAGCTTTCTTT.

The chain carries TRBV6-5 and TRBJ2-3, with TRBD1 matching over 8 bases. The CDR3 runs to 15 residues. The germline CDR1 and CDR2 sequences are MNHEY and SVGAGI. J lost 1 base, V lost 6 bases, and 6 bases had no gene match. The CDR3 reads CASRTTGAGTDTQYF. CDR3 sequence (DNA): TGTGCCAGCAGGACGACAGGGGCGGGCACAGATACGCAGTATTTT.

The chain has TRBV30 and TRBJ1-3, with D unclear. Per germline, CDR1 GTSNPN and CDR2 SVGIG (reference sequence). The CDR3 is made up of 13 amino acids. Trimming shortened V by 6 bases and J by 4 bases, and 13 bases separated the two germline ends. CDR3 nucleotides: TGTGCCTGCCCGGGATCCCCCGGAAACACCATATATTTT. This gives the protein CACPGSPGNTIYF.